The clone carrying this TCR beta chain was found many times. What it binds is unknown. The data were taken from a study of T-cell memory formation after mild COVID-19. About the research overall: Largely donor-specific TCR clusters were found. Whole-study results and caveats: Certain responding clones were present in pre-infection memory, suggesting participation of cross-reactive memory. CD4+ contracting clones were mainly CM and EM; CD8+ ones, EMRA.

This CDR3 is 16 amino acids long. The V end lost 2 bases, the J end lost 1 base, and 14 bases lay between the germline ends. The germline CDR1 and CDR2 sequences are MGHRA and YSYEKL. Constant-segment-primed 5'RACE gave TCR alpha and TCR beta cDNA libraries with sample barcodes and UMIs. Using its own MiXCR run on the 5' RACE reads, TCRdb lists one record per CDR3 protein. The sample includes approximately 100,000 distinct CDR3 sequences, 8.5% to 14% of them seen just once. This receptor was obtained from a man aged 18 to 29 who had mild COVID-19 (a few samples of this study predate the infection). Cell type and time point are not known. Sequenced sample: PBMCs or a T cell subset sorted from them (not recorded which). The chain has TRBV4-1 and TRBJ2-5, with D perhaps TRBD2 (5 bases). The CDR3 sequence is CASSQTLGAVQETQYF. For the CDR3, the DNA is TGCGCCAGCAGCCAAACCCTAGGAGCGGTCCAAGAGACCCAGTACTTC.